Below, 16 T cell receptor beta chains from the same sample are listed, as sequenced in a study of shared clonotypes between healthy human individuals. Sequencing was performed with immunoSEQ multiplex PCR; in TCRdb, only in-frame clones are kept and a portion is missing. The table lists millions of clones, over 85% of them singletons. The sequenced sample consisted of naive CD4+ T cells sorted from blood. Subset described: CD45RA+ positively selected. The receptors shown here come from a man aged 18 to 29 in good health.

The CDR3 here is CASSLEQGARGRFF. CDR3 DNA sequence: TGCGCCAGCAGCTTGGAACAGGGGGCTCGTGGCCGATTCTTC. The chain employs TRBV5-1 and TRBJ2-1; 9 nucleotides match TRBD1. The germline V gene encodes CDR1 SGHRS and CDR2 YFSETQ. This CDR3 has 14 residues. The trim removed 0 bases at V and 16 bases at J, leaving 11 bases unmatched.

The gene calls are TRBV18 and TRBJ2-3, with a tentative D call TRBD2 (6 bases). Germline V gives CDR1 KGHSH, CDR2 LQKENI. The CDR3 runs to 18 residues. Trimming took 1 base from V and 0 from J, leaving 17 bases between them. The DNA for the CDR3 is TGTGCCAGCTCACCACTACAATCAGGGAGGACCAGCACAGATACGCAGTATTTT. Amino acid sequence: CASSPLQSGRTSTDTQYF.

The chain joins TRBV27 to TRBJ1-6; 11 bases are a match to TRBD1. The germline V gene has CDR1 MNHEY and CDR2 SMNVEV (reference sequence). The CDR3 has 16 amino acids. V was pared by 4 bases and J by 9 bases, with 8 bases of the junction left unmatched. The CDR3: CASSSRPGQGGSPLHF. The CDR3 bases are TGTGCCAGCAGTTCTAGACCGGGACAGGGGGGTTCACCCCTCCACTTT.

The chain carries TRBV4-1 and TRBJ2-7; no firm D call. Germline V gene lookup returns CDR1 MGHRA and CDR2 YSYEKL. Trimming cost V 0 bases and J 4 bases, with 13 bases left between them. CDR3 length equals 15 residues. In nucleotides, the CDR3 is TGCGCCAGCAGCCAAGATCGGCGCAGTTTATACGAGCAGTACTTC. Encoded protein: CASSQDRRSLYEQYF.

The chain is built from TRBV5-4 and TRBJ1-5; no definite D call. This CDR3 region has 13 residues. Trimming cost V 6 bases and J 2 bases, with 9 bases left between them. In germline, CDR1 is SGHNT, CDR2 YYREEE (reference sequence). The CDR3 region is CASTTNGNQPQHF. The CDR3, as DNA: TGTGCCAGCACCACAAATGGCAATCAGCCCCAGCATTTT.

Written as DNA, the CDR3 is TGTGCGGTAAATACGGGACAGGGGAACTTCTACGAGCAGTACTTC. It specifies CAVNTGQGNFYEQYF. The chain carries TRBV2 and TRBJ2-7, with 10 bases lining up with TRBD1. This CDR3 has 15 amino acids. The germline V gene has CDR1 SNHLY and CDR2 FYNNEI.

CDR3 sequence: CASSFAAADNEQFF. The CDR3 DNA reads as TGCGCCAGCAGCTTCGCCGCGGCGGACAATGAGCAGTTCTTC. The chain has TRBV5-1 and TRBJ2-1, with D unclear. The CDR3 totals 14 residues. Germline CDR1 SGHRS, CDR2 YFSETQ. Between the trimmed V and J ends, which lost 2 bases and 5 bases, there was a span of 11 bases.

A word on this clone: Other DNA sequences in the sample encode the same CDR3. This sequence joins TRBV7-2 and TRBJ1-6; no firm D call. V was pared by 5 bases and J by 0 bases, with 5 bases between. The CDR3 sequence is 14 residues long. CDR1 and CDR2 from the germline V gene are SGHTA and FQGNSA. CDR3 DNA sequence: TGTGCCAGCAGCCCCGGCTCCTATAATTCACCCCTCCACTTT. Its protein product is CASSPGSYNSPLHF.

This clone was counted once. The chain combines TRBV5-4 with TRBJ2-7; D might be TRBD1 (6 bases). Germline CDR1 reads SGHNT; CDR2 reads YYREEE (reference sequence). This CDR3 region has 14 residues. Trimming took 5 bases from V and 3 from J, leaving 15 bases between them. For the CDR3, the DNA is TGTGCCAGCAGTTCAGGGGTCTCTGACTACGAGCAGTACTTC. Translating gives CASSSGVSDYEQYF.

This sequence joins TRBV6-6 and TRBJ2-2, with TRBD2 identical over 9 bases. The CDR3 runs to 15 residues. V was pared by 6 bases and J by 4 bases, with 6 bases of the junction left unmatched. Germline lookup yields CDR1 MNHNY and CDR2 SVGAGI (reference sequence). DNA of the CDR3: TGTGCCAGCAGAAGACTAGCGGACCGCACCGGGGAGCTGTTTTTT. This gives the protein CASRRLADRTGELFF.

The gene calls are TRBV18 and TRBJ2-7; 12 bases map to TRBD2. After removal of 3 bases from V and 3 bases from J, the junction contained 9 bases not matched to a gene. CDR1 KGHSH and CDR2 LQKENI come from the germline V gene. There are 17 residues in the CDR3. The CDR3 spells CASSPAGLAGPDYEQYF. In DNA form, the CDR3 reads TGTGCCAGCTCACCGGCGGGACTAGCGGGCCCCGACTACGAGCAGTACTTC. The full variable domain, rest sourced from reference TRBV18 and TRBJ2-7, is NAGVMQNPRHLVRRRGQEARLRCSPMKGHSHVYWYRQLPEEGLKFMVYLQKENIIDESGMPKERFSAEFPKEGPSILRIQQVVRGDSAAYFCASSPAGLAGPDYEQYFGPGTRLTVT.

This chain joins TRBV6-5 and TRBJ2-7; D possibly corresponds to TRBD2 (6 bases). Germline V lookup: CDR1 MNHEY, CDR2 SVGAGI. The CDR3 loop spans 15 amino acids. The germline V and J ends were trimmed by 4 bases and 1 base, with 14 bases remaining between them. CDR3 residues: CASSSSSGPSYEQYF. DNA of the CDR3: TGTGCCAGCAGTTCCTCCAGCGGGCCATCCTACGAGCAGTACTTC.

The chain uses TRBV18 and TRBJ1-4; weak D call: TRBD1 (5 bases). This CDR3 comprises 15 residues. The germline V gene encodes CDR1 KGHSH and CDR2 LQKENI. V lost 2 bases, J lost 5 bases, and 12 bases lay in between. The CDR3 region has the DNA TGTGCCAGCTCACCAGACAGTCGGGGGAATGAAAAACTGTTTTTT. It encodes CASSPDSRGNEKLFF.

The chain joins TRBV5-6 to TRBJ2-2; D is undetermined. V lost 2 bases, J lost 5 bases, and 13 bases lay in between. This CDR3 is built from 15 residues. Germline V lookup: CDR1 SGHDT, CDR2 YYEEEE. The DNA of the CDR3 is TGTGCCAGCAGCTTACCGGGCCCCCGGACCGGGGAGCTGTTTTTT. Encoded protein: CASSLPGPRTGELFF. Supplemented by reference TRBV5-6 and TRBJ2-2, the full variable domain reads DAGVTQSPTHLIKTRGQQVTLRCSPKSGHDTVSWYQQALGQGPQFIFQYYEEEERQRGNFPDRFSGHQFPNYSSELNVNALLLGDSALYLCASSLPGPRTGELFFGEGSRLTVL.

The chain is built from TRBV19 and TRBJ2-1; D might be TRBD2 (5 bases). The germline CDR1 and CDR2 sequences are LNHDA and SQIVND (reference sequence). This CDR3 region has 17 residues. V was clipped by 3 bases and J by 0 bases, with 15 bases between them. The DNA of the CDR3 is TGTGCCAGTAGTATTTCGCTAGCCGTGTTCTCCTACAATGAGCAGTTCTTC. It codes for CASSISLAVFSYNEQFF.

This sequence joins TRBV14 and TRBJ2-2; maybe TRBD2 (6 bases). Germline lookup yields CDR1 SGHDN and CDR2 FVKESK. The V and J ends lost 4 bases and 2 bases respectively, with 17 bases between them. The CDR3 length is 17 residues. The CDR3 protein is CASSPPAGTSNTGELFF. The CDR3 coding sequence is TGTGCCAGCAGCCCCCCAGCCGGGACTTCTAACACCGGGGAGCTGTTTTTT.